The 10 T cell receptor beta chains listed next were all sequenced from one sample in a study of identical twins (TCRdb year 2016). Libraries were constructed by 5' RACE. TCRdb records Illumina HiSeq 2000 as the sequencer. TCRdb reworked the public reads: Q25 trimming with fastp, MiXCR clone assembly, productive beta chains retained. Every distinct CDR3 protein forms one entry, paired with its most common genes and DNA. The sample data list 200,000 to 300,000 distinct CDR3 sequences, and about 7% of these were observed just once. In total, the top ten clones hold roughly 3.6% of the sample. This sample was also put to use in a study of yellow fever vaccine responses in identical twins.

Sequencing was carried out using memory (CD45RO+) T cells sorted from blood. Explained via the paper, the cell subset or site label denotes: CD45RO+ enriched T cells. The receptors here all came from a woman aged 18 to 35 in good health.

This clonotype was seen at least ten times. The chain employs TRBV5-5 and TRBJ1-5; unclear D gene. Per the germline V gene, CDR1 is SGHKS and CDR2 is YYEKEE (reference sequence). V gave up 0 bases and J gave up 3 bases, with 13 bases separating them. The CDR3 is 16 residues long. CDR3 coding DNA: TGTGCCAGCAGCTTGGCCGTGAAAGTGAACAATCAGCCCCAGCATTTT. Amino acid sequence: CASSLAVKVNNQPQHF.

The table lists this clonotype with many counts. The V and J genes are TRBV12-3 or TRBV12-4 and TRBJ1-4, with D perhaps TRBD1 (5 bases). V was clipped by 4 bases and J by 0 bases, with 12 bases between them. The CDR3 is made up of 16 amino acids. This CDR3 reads CASSSRWGSTNEKLFF. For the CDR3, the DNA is TGTGCCAGCAGTTCCCGTTGGGGGTCAACTAATGAAAAACTGTTTTTT.

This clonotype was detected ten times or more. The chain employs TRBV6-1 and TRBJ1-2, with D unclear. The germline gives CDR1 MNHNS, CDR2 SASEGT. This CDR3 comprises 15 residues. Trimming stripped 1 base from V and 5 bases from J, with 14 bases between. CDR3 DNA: TGTGCCAGCAGTGAAGTTATGGGAGGACCTTATGGCTACACCTTC. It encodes CASSEVMGGPYGYTF.

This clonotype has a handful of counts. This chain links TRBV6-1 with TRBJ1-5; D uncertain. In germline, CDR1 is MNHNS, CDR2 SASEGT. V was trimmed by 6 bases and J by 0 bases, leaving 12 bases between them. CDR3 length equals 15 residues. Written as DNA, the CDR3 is TGTGCCAGCAGGGTAGCAGACTCTAGCAATCAGCCCCAGCATTTT. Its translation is CASRVADSSNQPQHF.

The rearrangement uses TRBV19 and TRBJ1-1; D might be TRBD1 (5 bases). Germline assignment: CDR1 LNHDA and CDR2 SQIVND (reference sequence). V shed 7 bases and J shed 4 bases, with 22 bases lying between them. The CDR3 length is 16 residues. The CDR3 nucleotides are TGTGCCAGTACCACTGGTGGTAGGGGCAGTGCCACTGAAGCTTTCTTT. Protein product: CASTTGGRGSATEAFF. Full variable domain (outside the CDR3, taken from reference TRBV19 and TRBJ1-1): DGGITQSPKYLFRKEGQNVTLSCEQNLNHDAMYWYRQDPGQGLRLIYYSQIVNDFQKGDIAEGYSVSREKKESFPLTVTSAQKNPTAFYLCASTTGGRGSATEAFFGQGTRLTVV.

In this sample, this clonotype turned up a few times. The CDR3 reads CSAQMGETQYF. The CDR3 DNA follows: TGCAGTGCCCAGATGGGAGAGACCCAGTACTTC. This chain uses TRBV20-1 with TRBJ2-5; the D is unclear. V was shortened by 6 bases and J by 4 bases, with 9 bases between the two germline ends. CDR1 is DFQATT and CDR2 is SNEGSKA in the germline V gene (reference sequence). This CDR3 region has 11 residues.

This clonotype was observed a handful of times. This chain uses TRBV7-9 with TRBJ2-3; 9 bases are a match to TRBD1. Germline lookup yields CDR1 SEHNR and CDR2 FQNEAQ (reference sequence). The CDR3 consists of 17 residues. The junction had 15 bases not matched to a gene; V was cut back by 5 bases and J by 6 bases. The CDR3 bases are TGTGCCAGCAGCCCTTGGACAGGGGACATTCCCGAGGATACGCAGTATTTT. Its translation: CASSPWTGDIPEDTQYF.

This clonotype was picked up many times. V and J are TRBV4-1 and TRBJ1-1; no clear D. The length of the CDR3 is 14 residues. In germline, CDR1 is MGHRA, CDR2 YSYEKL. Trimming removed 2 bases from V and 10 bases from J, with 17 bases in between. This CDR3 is CASSQSSVSGVAFF. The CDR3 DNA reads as TGCGCCAGCAGCCAAAGCAGCGTGAGTGGCGTAGCTTTCTTT.

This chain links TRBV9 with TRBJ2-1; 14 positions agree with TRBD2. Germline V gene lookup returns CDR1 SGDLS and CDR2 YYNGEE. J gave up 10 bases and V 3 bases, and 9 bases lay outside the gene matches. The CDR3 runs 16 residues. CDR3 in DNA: TGTGCCAGCAGCGCAAACCAGGGACTAGCGGGAGAGGAGCAGTTCTTC. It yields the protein CASSANQGLAGEEQFF.

The CDR3 sequence: CASQTGTVDRNTIYF. The CDR3 DNA is TGTGCCAGCCAAACCGGGACAGTGGATAGAAACACCATATATTTT. This chain links TRBV18 with TRBJ1-3; TRBD1 agrees at 7 bases. Germline trimming cut 8 bases from V and 5 bases from J; bases unmatched to any gene: 12. Looked up from germline, CDR1 is KGHSH and CDR2 is LQKENI. The CDR3 extends over 15 amino acids. Drawing the rest from reference TRBV18 and TRBJ1-3, the complete variable domain is NAGVMQNPRHLVRRRGQEARLRCSPMKGHSHVYWYRQLPEEGLKFMVYLQKENIIDESGMPKERFSAEFPKEGPSILRIQQVVRGDSAAYFCASQTGTVDRNTIYFGEGSWLTVV.